This TCR beta chain was sequenced in a study of T cells after yellow fever vaccination. Comments on this clonotype: Its antigen is undetermined.

They built TCR cDNA with 5'RACE template switching, a step that put in a universal primer site and UMIs. Each CDR3 protein gets one entry after TCRdb re-called the 5' RACE reads with MiXCR. The data show hundreds of thousands of distinct CDR3 sequences, 13% seen once. This CDR3 has 13 residues. Germline trimming cut 2 bases from V and 7 bases from J; bases unmatched to any gene: 3. CDR1 SQVTM and CDR2 ANQGSEA come from the germline V gene. Regarding the study as a whole: Researchers noted that a small share of clonotypes showed up in both CD4 and CD8 compartments. At less than 97% for CD4 and almost 90% for CD8, most primary-vaccination clones showed up again after the booster.

This TCR derives from a man aged 25-45 years who received the YFV17D yellow fever vaccine. V gene TRBV29-1 combines with J gene TRBJ2-5, with TRBD2 identical over 11 bases. Sample: PBMCs, taken on the day of the yellow fever booster vaccination. The CDR3 DNA reads TGCAGCGTTGAACTAGCGGGAGGAGGGACCCAGTACTTC. Translation gives CSVELAGGGTQYF.